This TCR beta chain was sequenced for a study of blood T cell repertoires in COVID-19. Germline V lookup: CDR1 MDHEN, CDR2 SYDVKM. This CDR3 spans 11 amino acids. V lost 6 bases to trimming and J lost 9 bases, with 9 bases between them. Original processing notes: Reference gene primer amplification gave estimated nucleated cell counts. This table comes from immunoSEQ multiplex PCR, and its TCRdb copy is limited to in-frame clones, with some not included. V and J calls plus clone size are reproduced from that table; the DNA served to infer D and trimming. The data hold some 170,000 clones, with around 76% observed a single time.

Specimen: peripheral blood. J is TRBJ1-5 and V is TRBV28; D not resolved. The TCR comes from a woman aged 70-85 years with acute or convalescent COVID-19. In DNA, the CDR3 is TGTGCCAGCAGCCTCAGTGGGCCCCAGCATTTT. Amino acid sequence: CASSLSGPQHF.